This is a list of T cell receptor beta chains from one sample in a study of radiotherapy plus CTLA-4 blockade in lung cancer. Data came from immunoSEQ multiplex PCR; TCRdb stores just in-frame clones and leaves some out. The sample comprises roughly 48,000 clones, more than 75% of which are singletons, and 2.5% to 3.5% rests with the top ten. Sequencing used peripheral blood, obtained from a patient treated with radiotherapy plus ipilimumab. These receptor sequences come from a human donor with non-small cell lung cancer who had stable disease on radiotherapy plus ipilimumab. The conserved cysteine and the conserved F or W are not part of the CDR3 here.

TRBV9,ASSPRERQETQY
TRBV28,ASSLEGQGAVEQY
TRBV9,ASTAGVAFYNEQF
TRBV4-3,ASSQDEGTGHYGYT
TRBV4-1,ASRDVGGPLTRVGYT
TRBV5-1,ASSLEGAETQY
TRBV28,ASSPRTGGRGYT
TRBV4-1,ASSPTLGGKSYEQY
TRBV5-4,ASTSAGFTTGELF
TRBV9,ASSVGGRGEQF
TRBV19,ATSGLAIPNEQF
TRBV4-3,ASRPSGRGNNEQF
TRBV7-2,ASSLYMVRNTEAF
TRBV9,ASSPGTDTYEQY
TRBV27,ASRPDSQETQY
TRBV11-2,ASSLVWTSGRETQY
TRBV27,ASSPRSPGLAGVGSYEQY
TRBV18,ASSLLAGADTYNEQF
TRBV5-5,ASSRDRAYNEQF
TRBV28,ASGKGLVGVGEQF
TRBV6-4,ASSPRESGANVLT
TRBV19,ASSTGTGGITEAF
TRBV7-9,ASSLSRGLSGNTIY
TRBV7-2,ASSPAGVSTDTQY